This T cell receptor beta chain is drawn from a study of regulatory T cells in long-lasting Graves disease. TCR beta libraries were built with iRepertoire HTBI primers and Arm-PCR of CDR3 regions. In the authors' methods: Gene usage covered 62 TRBV and about 15 TRBJ segments. One entry per CDR3 protein, called by TCRdb with MiXCR from the multiplex PCR reads. In this record, the V and J calls reflect TCRdb's handling and not the investigators' own analysis. In the table there are about 450,000 distinct CDR3 sequences, 14% of which are singletons. Described time point: newly diagnosed GD, antithyroid drugs for less than 3 months. RNA extracted from PBMCs served as the sequencing template. The patients were drawn from one endocrinology department in Xi'an, China. General study findings and limits: With a small sample size, accuracy may have been reduced. TRBV28 was favored in persistent disease, as were TRBJ1-2 and TRBJ2-5.

This clonotype has at least ten counts. The antigen is unknown. V lost 7 bases and J lost 1, with 19 bases in between. The CDR3 loop spans 16 amino acids. The germline gives CDR1 MDHEN, CDR2 SYDVKM. The same data also went into a second study, on T cells in Graves' hyperthyroidism and ophthalmopathy.

The sequencing here drew on peripheral blood mononuclear cells (PBMCs), taken at new diagnosis, from a patient treated with antithyroid drugs. V gene TRBV28 combines with J gene TRBJ2-5; D may match TRBD1 or TRBD2 (5 bases each). The sequence came from a woman aged 50 to 65 with Graves disease. The CDR3 here is CASTRTVGGPQETQYF. CDR3 in DNA: TGTGCCAGCACCCGAACGGTTGGGGGTCCCCAAGAGACCCAGTACTTC.